This T cell receptor (beta chain) was documented in a study of blood T cells in healthy people across ages (dated by TCRdb to about 2015). General notes on the study: In model experiments, template switching captured roughly one uniquely barcoded TCR beta cDNA molecule for every two T cells. The study measured age-related changes in TCR beta repertoire diversity using deep sequencing normalized with unique cDNA molecular identifiers. The donors were divided into four age groups: young (average around 16 years), middle-aged (about 40), aged (approximately 62) and long-lived (nearly 85). To avoid experimental bias, donors of different ages were distributed randomly across sequencing lanes. The study analyzed two additional independent replicas of 1 million unique cDNA reads from the same blood draw for two donors, one aged 18 to 30 and one aged 80 or older.

Library method: 5' RACE. The instrument was an Illumina HiSeq 2500. A second roughly 7 to 12 cycle PCR used a sample-barcoded 5' primer and a J-beta primer mix. A template-switch 5' adaptor carrying 12 random nucleotides introduced a unique molecular identifier onto each TCR beta cDNA molecule. Each sample yielded at least 2.5 million CDR3-containing paired-end reads. First-strand cDNA was synthesized from all RNA with the Mint cDNA synthesis kit, primed by a TRBC-specific oligonucleotide. All cDNA was treated with uracil-DNA glycosylase and then went through a first 18-cycle PCR with the universal primers M1SS and BC2_uni_R. The source study handled its data this way. For normalization, 1 million high-quality reads, each with a distinct molecular identifier, were randomly selected from each sample. Instead of being binned into consensus sequences, reads with shared molecular identifiers were discarded. MiTCR, run with a Q25 quality threshold and the strictest error-elimination algorithm, handled CDR3 identification, clonotype clustering and error correction. A nonparametric unseen species model with Euler transformation was used to estimate a lower bound on total TCR beta diversity. TCRdb reprocessed the public reads (quality trimming at Q25 with fastp, clone calling with MiXCR) and kept in-frame beta chains. Under each unique CDR3 protein, matching rows form one entry showing the most common genes and DNA. These V and J calls rely on TCRdb rather than the paper's analysis. This sample lists approximately 1.5 million distinct CDR3 sequences; around 36% were detected once. The ten largest clones capture about 11% of the sample.

Overall study results and their limits: The percentage of naive T cells measured by flow cytometry correlated strongly with observed TCR beta diversity. Estimates of total diversity based on one million sequenced T cells were regarded as lower bounds and as underestimates. Bulk unsorted PBMC profiling prevented conclusive comparison of naive and antigen-experienced compartments. Compared with the aged group, the long-lived group had more naive CD4+ T cells, fewer expanded clones and increased TCR diversity, a pattern suggesting age selection. Because the CMV infection status of the donors was unknown, age-related changes in expanded clonotypes may potentially have been confounded. As age increased, observed TCR beta diversity per million T cells dropped in a roughly linear way, and a significant reduction was already evident by age around 41.

The 39 donors, aged about 6 to 100 years, were systemically healthy Caucasian individuals from Russia. Around 10 milliliters of peripheral blood were collected from each donor into EDTA-treated Vacutainer tubes. Ficoll-Paque density-gradient centrifugation was used to isolate PBMCs, with at least 6.5 million obtained per sample. Trizol reagent was used to extract total RNA from PBMCs, with at least 5.5 micrograms per sample. Naive CD45RAhigh/CD27high T cell percentages were measured by flow cytometry on a PBMC aliquot from every donor. Deletion took 4 bases off V and 10 bases off J, with a span of 11 bases between the germline ends. CDR1 and CDR2 are read off the germline V gene as SGHVS and FNYEAQ. Measured from the cysteine to the phenylalanine, the CDR3 is 12 residues long. Only the CDR3 region is kept as DNA, spanning 36 bases read in frame from base 1. As to this clonotype: Its antigen specificity is not known. No clone much larger than this one lies a single base away; base qualities are absent.

This receptor was obtained from a woman aged 25 to 39 in good health. This sequence uses TRBV7-6 and TRBJ2-1; a tentative D call is TRBD1 (6 bases match). The source material was blood. CDR3 region: CASSSGTPEQFF. The nucleotide sequence reads as follows: TGTGCCAGCAGCTCAGGGACACCGGAGCAGTTCTTC.